This T cell receptor beta chain was sequenced during a study of regulatory T cells in long-lasting Graves disease. Study outcomes and limitations: Persistent cases of Graves' showed reduced TCR diversity relative to newly diagnosed patients. It was in persistent disease that TRBV28, TRBJ1-2 and TRBJ2-5 were favored.

Time point indicated: persistent/refractory GD, antithyroid drugs over 5 years with positive TRAb. Generation of the TCR library employed RNA extracted from PBMCs. Construction of TCR beta libraries relied on iRepertoire HTBI primers and on Arm-PCR targeting CDR3 regions. Using its own MiXCR run on the multiplex PCR reads, TCRdb lists one record per CDR3 protein. Found here are fewer than 450,000 distinct CDR3 sequences, around 20% of them singletons; the top ten hold approximately 28%. About this clonotype itself: Its antigen is unknown.

The germline CDR1 and CDR2 sequences are MGHDK and SYGVNS. This CDR3 is built from 15 residues. Germline trimming cut 2 bases from V and 1 base from J; bases unmatched to any gene: 5. Sequenced material: peripheral blood mononuclear cells (PBMCs), taken when the disease was refractory, from a patient treated with antithyroid drugs. V usage is TRBV25-1 and J usage is TRBJ2-7; 7 positions match TRBD1. This clonotype was obtained from a female donor with Graves disease. In nucleotides, the CDR3 is TGTGCCAGCAGTGAAGGGACAGCCTTATCCTACGAGCAGTACTTC. Amino acid sequence: CASSEGTALSYEQYF.